The table lists the clone carrying this T cell receptor beta chain with a few counts. The antigen remains undetermined. A read error may produce the germline difference seen at one junction end. The germline CDR1 and CDR2 sequences are DFQATT and SNEGSKA (reference sequence). This CDR3 comprises 11 residues. The data derive from a study of T cell responses to AZD1222 COVID-19 vaccine. Study summary: Researchers grouped second doses given at about 4 or about 12 weeks into one pool. Overall study results and limits: Vaccine-related CD4 TCRs covered spike, predominating at 160-218 and 743-854. Most donors were white British, females outnumbered males, and clonal diversity was possibly underestimated. Vaccination with two AZD1222 doses was followed by a rise in Spike-specific TCR breadth and depth.

Sequencing was performed with immunoSEQ multiplex PCR; in TCRdb, only in-frame clones are kept and a portion is missing. The data contain over 150,000 clones, around 88% of them singletons. The sample in question was peripheral blood, obtained on day 0 of AZD1222 vaccination. The receptor's source is an adult in good health. The rearrangement links TRBV20-1 to TRBJ1-6; D gene ambiguous. CDR3 loop: CSARAGHLGFF. The CDR3 nucleotides read TGCAGTGCTAGAGCGGGCCACCTTGGCTTCTTT.